A selection of T cell receptor beta chains follows, all from one sample in a study of T cell responses to AZD1222 COVID-19 vaccine. TCRdb's copy holds only in-frame clones and misses some; the assay was immunoSEQ multiplex PCR. The sample lists roughly 160,000 clones, roughly 93% occurring once. This specimen consisted of peripheral blood, obtained on day 0 of AZD1222 vaccination. The receptors were sampled from an adult in good health. Each CDR3 is given with its conserved first and last residue. The D gene is left open where the match is weak. Clone size is stated in some rows and not others, as once, few, many or a class when expanded.

V gene: TRBV5-1
D gene: .
clone size: .
J gene: TRBJ2-1
CDR3 protein: CASSHGRGEQFF
CDR3 DNA: TGCGCCAGCAGCCACGGACGGGGTGAGCAGTTCTTC

V gene: TRBV27
D gene: .
clone size: .
J gene: TRBJ1-2
CDR3 protein: CASSTGGYGYTF
CDR3 DNA: TGTGCCAGCAGTACCGGGGGCTATGGCTACACCTTC

V gene: TRBV19
D gene: .
clone size: .
J gene: TRBJ1-4
CDR3 protein: CASSASWGGEKLFF
CDR3 DNA: TGTGCCAGTAGTGCGTCCTGGGGTGGCGAAAAACTGTTTTTT

V gene: TRBV27
D gene: TRBD2
clone size: .
J gene: TRBJ2-5
CDR3 protein: CASSFTGTSRETQYF
CDR3 DNA: TGTGCCAGCAGTTTTACCGGGACTAGTCGGGAGACCCAGTACTTC

V gene: TRBV6-2/TRBV6-3
D gene: .
clone size: .
J gene: TRBJ1-5
CDR3 protein: CASSLGNQPQHF
CDR3 DNA: TGTGCCAGCAGTCTAGGGAATCAGCCCCAGCATTTT

V gene: TRBV4-3
D gene: .
clone size: .
J gene: TRBJ1-4
CDR3 protein: CASSRYRDTTNEKLFF
CDR3 DNA: TGCGCCAGCAGCCGGTACAGGGACACAACTAATGAAAAACTGTTTTTT

V gene: TRBV9
D gene: TRBD2
clone size: once
J gene: TRBJ2-1
CDR3 protein: CASSVTSGSYNEQFF
CDR3 DNA: TGTGCCAGCAGCGTAACTAGCGGGTCCTACAATGAGCAGTTCTTC

V gene: TRBV15
D gene: .
clone size: .
J gene: TRBJ2-2
CDR3 protein: CATSRNRESYTGELFF
CDR3 DNA: TGTGCCACCAGCAGAAACCGGGAGTCTTACACCGGGGAGCTGTTTTTT

V gene: TRBV3-1/TRBV3-2
D gene: .
clone size: .
J gene: TRBJ1-1
CDR3 protein: CASSQEGSLHPSNGFF
CDR3 DNA: TGTGCCAGCAGCCAAGAGGGGAGCTTGCACCCCTCAAACGGTTTCTTT

V gene: TRBV15
D gene: .
clone size: .
J gene: TRBJ2-1
CDR3 protein: CATSRVRQGLYNEQFF
CDR3 DNA: TGTGCCACCAGCAGAGTAAGACAGGGACTCTACAATGAGCAGTTCTTC

V gene: TRBV28
D gene: .
clone size: .
J gene: TRBJ2-6
CDR3 protein: CASSSPGQSPGANVLTF
CDR3 DNA: TGTGCCAGCAGTTCTCCGGGGCAGTCGCCTGGGGCCAACGTCCTGACTTTC

V gene: TRBV18
D gene: TRBD1
clone size: .
J gene: TRBJ1-5
CDR3 protein: CASSPRDSSNQPQHF
CDR3 DNA: TGTGCCAGCTCACCGAGGGACAGTTCCAATCAGCCCCAGCATTTT

V gene: TRBV5-4
D gene: .
clone size: once
J gene: TRBJ2-5
CDR3 protein: CASSLVGVGETQYF
CDR3 DNA: TGTGCCAGCAGCTTGGTCGGGGTTGGAGAGACCCAGTACTTC

V gene: TRBV2
D gene: .
clone size: .
J gene: TRBJ1-3
CDR3 protein: CASRDPRAGNTIYF
CDR3 DNA: TGTGCCAGCAGGGATCCCAGGGCTGGAAACACCATATATTTT

V gene: TRBV5-1
D gene: TRBD2
clone size: .
J gene: TRBJ2-2
CDR3 protein: CASKLAETGELFF
CDR3 DNA: TGCGCCAGCAAGCTAGCGGAGACCGGGGAGCTGTTTTTT

V gene: TRBV9
D gene: .
clone size: .
J gene: TRBJ1-1
CDR3 protein: CASSVAGDGEEAFF
CDR3 DNA: TGTGCCAGCAGCGTAGCTGGGGACGGAGAAGAAGCTTTCTTT